In this sample, the clone carrying this TCR beta chain turned up many times. These data belong to a study of molecular identifiers for immune sequencing clone quantification. Study-level background: For replicates, RNA isolated from roughly 20,000 or 100,000 naive CD8 cells was divided into five portions, of which four were sequenced.

This CDR3 spans 17 amino acids. Unmatched junction bases numbered 5, after V lost 0 bases and J lost 0 bases. Germline V gives CDR1 MGHRA, CDR2 YSYEKL. TCR libraries were built in bulk with a published protocol and specific TCR primers. TCRdb ran MiXCR on the PCR reads and lists one entry per CDR3 protein. The table includes about 40,000 distinct CDR3 sequences, nearly 25% detected once. This TCR was recovered from a human donor in good health. Some libraries in this study had Jurkat cell RNA spiked in. Sequenced: naive CD8+ T cells from blood, with Jurkat cell RNA spiked in. Subset defined: FACS-sorted CD8+CD4-CCR7+CD45RA+ naive T cells. The chain joins TRBV4-1 to TRBJ2-1; TRBD1 agrees at 7 bases. The DNA for the CDR3 is TGCGCCAGCAGCCAAGAGAACAGGGGACCCTCCTACAATGAGCAGTTCTTC. This encodes CASSQENRGPSYNEQFF.